This TCR beta chain came from a study of T cells in Graves' hyperthyroidism and ophthalmopathy. When ophthalmopathy did not progress within 18 months, Graves' hyperthyroidism was considered stable. RNA transcripts served as the template for amplifying TCR beta CDR3 regions. With the HTBI primer set, the TCR CDR3 went through a first round of RT-PCR. MiXCR was run by TCRdb on the multiplex PCR reads, yielding one entry per CDR3 protein. The data show 350,000 to 400,000 distinct CDR3 sequences, more than 12% seen once. Trimming left V 1 base short and J 0 bases short, with 10 bases between. CDR3 size: 15 residues. Germline lookup yields CDR1 MNHNS and CDR2 SASEGT.

What was sequenced was blood. The V gene is TRBV6-1, the J gene TRBJ2-7; TRBD1 might be the D (5 bases). The clonotype comes from a woman under 40 with Graves' hyperthyroidism. CDR3 loop: CASSEVLGVSYEQYF. The CDR3 DNA reads TGTGCCAGCAGTGAAGTGCTAGGGGTCTCCTACGAGCAGTACTTC.